A single sample is the source of the 2 T cell receptor beta chains below, sequenced in a study of cytomegalovirus exposure and HLA in healthy donors. 60 Vbeta and 13 Jbeta primers were used in PCR. TCRdb's copy holds only in-frame clones and misses some; the assay was immunoSEQ multiplex PCR. The sample carries some 40,000 clones, 70% to 85% recorded once. Specimen: PBMCs. The origin of the receptors is a man aged 30-40 years in good health and CMV-seronegative.

V is TRBV6-1 and J is TRBJ1-1; D might be TRBD1 (5 bases). V dropped 3 bases and J dropped 0 bases, with 17 bases sitting between them. CDR3 length: 17 residues. Germline CDR1 MNHNS, CDR2 SASEGT. The CDR3 protein is CASSDEFGQPMNTEAFF. CDR3 bases: TGTGCCAGCAGTGATGAATTCGGACAACCCATGAACACTGAAGCTTTCTTT.

This clone was seen a handful of times. This chain uses TRBV4-1 with TRBJ1-5, with D possibly being TRBD1 (6 bases). The V end lost 4 bases, the J end lost 7 bases, and 17 bases lay between the germline ends. Germline CDR1 and CDR2: MGHRA and YSYEKL. The CDR3 has 15 amino acids. The CDR3 region has the DNA TGCGCCAGCAGCCTGTCCGAGGGGGGGCAACAGCCCCAGCATTTT. Residues: CASSLSEGGQQPQHF.